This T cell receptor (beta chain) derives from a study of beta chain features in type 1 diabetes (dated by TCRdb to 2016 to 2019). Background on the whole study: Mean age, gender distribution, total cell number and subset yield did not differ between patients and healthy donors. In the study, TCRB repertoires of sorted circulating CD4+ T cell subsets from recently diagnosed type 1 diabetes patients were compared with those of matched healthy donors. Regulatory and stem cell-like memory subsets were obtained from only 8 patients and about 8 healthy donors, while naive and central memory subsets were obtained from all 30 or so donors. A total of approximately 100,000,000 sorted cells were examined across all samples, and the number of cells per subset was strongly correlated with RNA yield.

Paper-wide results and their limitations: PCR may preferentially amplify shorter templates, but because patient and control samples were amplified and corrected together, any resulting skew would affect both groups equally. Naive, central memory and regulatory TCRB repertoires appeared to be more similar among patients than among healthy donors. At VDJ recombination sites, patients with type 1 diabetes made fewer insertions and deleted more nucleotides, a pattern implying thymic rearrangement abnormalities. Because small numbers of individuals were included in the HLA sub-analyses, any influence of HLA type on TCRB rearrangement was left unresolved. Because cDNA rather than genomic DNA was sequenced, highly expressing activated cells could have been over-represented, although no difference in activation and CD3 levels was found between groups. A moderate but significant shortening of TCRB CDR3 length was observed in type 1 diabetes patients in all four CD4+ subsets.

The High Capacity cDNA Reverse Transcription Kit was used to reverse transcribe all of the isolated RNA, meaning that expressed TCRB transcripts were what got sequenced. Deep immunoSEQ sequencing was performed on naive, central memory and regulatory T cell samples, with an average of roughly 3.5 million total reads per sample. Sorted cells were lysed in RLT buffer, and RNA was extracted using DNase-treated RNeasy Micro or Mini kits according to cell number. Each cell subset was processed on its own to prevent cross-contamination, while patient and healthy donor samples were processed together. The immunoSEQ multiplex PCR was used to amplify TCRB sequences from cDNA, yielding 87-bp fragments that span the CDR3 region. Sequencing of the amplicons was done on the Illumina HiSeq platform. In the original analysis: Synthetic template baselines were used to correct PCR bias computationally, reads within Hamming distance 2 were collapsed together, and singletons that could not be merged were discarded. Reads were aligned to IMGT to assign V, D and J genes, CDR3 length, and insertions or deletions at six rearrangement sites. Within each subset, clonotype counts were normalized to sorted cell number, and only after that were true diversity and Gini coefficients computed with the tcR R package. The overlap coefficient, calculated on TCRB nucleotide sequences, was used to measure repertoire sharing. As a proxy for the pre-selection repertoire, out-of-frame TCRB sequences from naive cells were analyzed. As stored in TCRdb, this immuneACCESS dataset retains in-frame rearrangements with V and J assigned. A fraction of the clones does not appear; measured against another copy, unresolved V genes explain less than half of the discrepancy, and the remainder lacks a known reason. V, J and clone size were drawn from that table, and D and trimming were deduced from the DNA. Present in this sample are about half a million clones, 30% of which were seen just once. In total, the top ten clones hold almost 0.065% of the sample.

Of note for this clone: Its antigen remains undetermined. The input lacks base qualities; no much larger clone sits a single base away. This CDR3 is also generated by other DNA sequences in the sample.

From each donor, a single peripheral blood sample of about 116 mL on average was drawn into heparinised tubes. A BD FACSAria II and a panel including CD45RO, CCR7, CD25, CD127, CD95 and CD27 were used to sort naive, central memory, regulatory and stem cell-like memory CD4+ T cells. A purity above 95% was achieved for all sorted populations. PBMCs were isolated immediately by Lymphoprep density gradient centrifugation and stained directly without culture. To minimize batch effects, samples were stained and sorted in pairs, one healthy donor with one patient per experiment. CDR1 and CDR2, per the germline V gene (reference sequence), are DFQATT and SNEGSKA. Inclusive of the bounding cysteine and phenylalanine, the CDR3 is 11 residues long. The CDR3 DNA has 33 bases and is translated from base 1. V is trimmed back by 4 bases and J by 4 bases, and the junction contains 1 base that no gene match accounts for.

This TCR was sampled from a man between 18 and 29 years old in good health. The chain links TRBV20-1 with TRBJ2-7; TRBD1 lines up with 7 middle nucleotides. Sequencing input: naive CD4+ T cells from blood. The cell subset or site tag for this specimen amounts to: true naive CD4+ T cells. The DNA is TGCAGTGCTAACAGGGGTTACGAGCAGTACTTC. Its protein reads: CSANRGYEQYF.